These T cell receptor beta chains were read from a single sample in a study of blood T cell repertoires in COVID-19. Produced via immunoSEQ multiplex PCR; TCRdb's table is partial and in-frame only. The profile shows 200,000 to 250,000 clones, 86% of them singletons. The sample taken for sequencing was peripheral blood. Receptors were obtained from a woman in her fifties or sixties with COVID-19, enrolled during active disease. Each CDR3 is given with its conserved first and last residue. The D gene is left open where the match is weak. Rows give clone size only sometimes, using once, few, many, or a class for an expanded clone.

j_gene,v_gene,len,d_gene,abundance,CDR3nt,CDR3aa
TRBJ2-3,TRBV24-1,13,-,-,TGTGCCACCAGTTCTGCAGGGGACGATACGCAGTATTTT,CATSSAGDDTQYF
TRBJ1-4,TRBV19,16,TRBD1,-,TGTGCCACCAGCCGGGACAGGGCAACAACTAATGAAAAACTGTTTTTT,CATSRDRATTNEKLFF
TRBJ2-3,TRBV7-2,15,TRBD2,-,TGTGCCAGCAGCTTAATCGGGGGGGACACAGATACGCAGTATTTT,CASSLIGGDTDTQYF
TRBJ2-7,TRBV6-6,15,TRBD2,-,TGTGCCAGCAAGCTAAATAGGGAGGGCGCCTACGAGCAGTACTTC,CASKLNREGAYEQYF
TRBJ1-2,TRBV6-2/TRBV6-3,14,-,-,TGTGCCAGCAGCGAGGGACGGGGGATTGGTGGCTACACCTTC,CASSEGRGIGGYTF
TRBJ2-5,TRBV3-1/TRBV3-2,14,TRBD2,-,TGTGCCAGCAGGGAACTAGCGGGGCAAGAGACCCAGTACTTC,CASRELAGQETQYF
TRBJ2-1,TRBV10-3,11,-,-,TGTGCCATCAGAAGGAGGTATGAGCAGTTCTTC,CAIRRRYEQFF
TRBJ1-5,TRBV9,13,-,-,TGTGCCAGCAGCGTAGAGGCGGGCCAGCCCCAGCATTTT,CASSVEAGQPQHF
TRBJ1-3,TRBV6-1,15,-,-,TGTGCCAGCAGTGAAGCACCAGTCTCTGGAAACACCATATATTTT,CASSEAPVSGNTIYF
TRBJ1-1,TRBV5-6,15,-,-,TGTGCCAGCAGCGCGGACTTCGGAGAAGAGGCTGAAGCTTTCTTT,CASSADFGEEAEAFF
TRBJ2-2,TRBV25-1,16,TRBD2,-,TGTGCCAGCAGTACTCGAGGGAGGGGGAACACCGGGGAGCTGTTTTTT,CASSTRGRGNTGELFF
TRBJ2-1,TRBV28,15,-,-,TGTGCCAGCAGTTTTTACGGGGGTCGAGGCAATGAGCAGTTCTTC,CASSFYGGRGNEQFF
TRBJ1-1,TRBV11-2,12,TRBD1,-,TGTGCCAGCAGCTCCCGGGACAGGGTAGCTTTCTTT,CASSSRDRVAFF
TRBJ2-7,TRBV19,18,-,once,TGTGCCTCCTCCGAATTGTTGGCGGGGGCGATCTCCTCCTACGAGCAGTACTTC,CASSELLAGAISSYEQYF
TRBJ1-2,TRBV5-6,14,-,-,TGTGCCAGCAGCTTCGGGGGGGCGCACTATGGCTACACCTTC,CASSFGGAHYGYTF
TRBJ2-7,TRBV6-2/TRBV6-3,14,TRBD1,-,TGTGCCAGCAGTTACCCGGGACAGTCCTACGAGCAGTACTTC,CASSYPGQSYEQYF
TRBJ1-2,TRBV6-5,13,TRBD1,-,TGTGCCATCAAGGACAGGGCGGGCTATGGCTACACCTTC,CAIKDRAGYGYTF
TRBJ2-3,TRBV4-1,15,TRBD2,-,TGCGCCAGCTCCCCCCTCGGGGGGGCTATAGATACGCAGTATTTT,CASSPLGGAIDTQYF
TRBJ2-7,TRBV14,16,TRBD1,-,TGTGCCAGCAGCCGACCCGGACAGGGGGCATCCTACGAGCAGTACTTC,CASSRPGQGASYEQYF
TRBJ1-2,TRBV30,15,-,-,TGTGCCTGGACAAAAGGCGGGACGCTAAACTATGGCTACACCTTC,CAWTKGGTLNYGYTF
TRBJ1-2,TRBV18,18,-,-,TGTGCCAGCTCACCACAAGAGGGAGGACCTTCCTCTTTATATGGCTACACCTTC,CASSPQEGGPSSLYGYTF
TRBJ2-7,TRBV7-9,15,-,-,TGTGCCAGCAGCTTAGAGGGACGGGGACTTTACGAGCAGTACTTC,CASSLEGRGLYEQYF
TRBJ1-2,TRBV5-3,13,-,-,TGTGCCAGTTCTGAGGGTTCTAACTATGGCTACACCTTC,CASSEGSNYGYTF
TRBJ2-1,TRBV24-1,16,-,few,TGTGCCACCAGTGACCGTACAGCAAGCTCCTACAATGAGCAGTTCTTC,CATSDRTASSYNEQFF
TRBJ2-7,TRBV27,13,TRBD1,-,TGTGCCAGCAGCCGACAGGGTTCCTACGAGCAGTACTTC,CASSRQGSYEQYF
TRBJ2-1,TRBV6-5,14,TRBD2,few,TGTGCCAGCACGCGGGCGGGGGGGTACAATGAGCAGTTCTTC,CASTRAGGYNEQFF
TRBJ2-5,TRBV19,13,-,-,TGTGCCAGTAGTTGGGCCCCTCAAGAGACCCAGTACTTC,CASSWAPQETQYF
TRBJ1-2,TRBV19,13,-,-,TGTGCCAGTAGTTACAGGACGATGGAGGGCTACACCTTC,CASSYRTMEGYTF
TRBJ2-2,TRBV18,14,-,-,TGTGCCAGCTCACCGGAGGGGCGCGGCGGGGAGCTGTTTTTT,CASSPEGRGGELFF
TRBJ2-1,TRBV5-1,15,TRBD2,-,TGCGCCAGCAGCTTGGTAGGACTAGCGGCCAATGAGCAGTTCTTC,CASSLVGLAANEQFF
TRBJ1-1,TRBV19,14,-,-,TGTGCCAGTAGTATAGTGTCGCAGGGCACTGAAGCTTTCTTT,CASSIVSQGTEAFF
TRBJ2-3,TRBV6-6,15,TRBD1,-,TGTGCCAGCCTACGCCTCACAGGGGACACAGATACGCAGTATTTT,CASLRLTGDTDTQYF
TRBJ1-2,TRBV6-6,16,TRBD1,-,TGTGCCAGCAGTTACTCGGACAGGGGGCGCAGGAATGGCTACACCTTC,CASSYSDRGRRNGYTF
TRBJ2-2,TRBV18,14,-,-,TGTGCCAGCTCACCACGGGGGGACACCGGGGAGCTGTTTTTT,CASSPRGDTGELFF
TRBJ1-1,TRBV19,16,-,-,TGTGCCAGTAGTATAGTAACGGGGAGGGGGAAGACTGAAGCTTTCTTT,CASSIVTGRGKTEAFF
TRBJ1-2,TRBV7-2,15,TRBD1,-,TGTGCCAGCAGCCCGCACGGACAGGGACTTTATGGCTACACCTTC,CASSPHGQGLYGYTF
TRBJ2-2,TRBV2,15,TRBD2,-,TGTGCCAGCAGTGCGAGCGGGGCGAGAACCGGGGAGCTGTTTTTT,CASSASGARTGELFF
TRBJ2-3,TRBV30,14,TRBD1,-,TGTGCCTGGAGTGCTGGGACAGGCTCGGGTACGCAGTATTTT,CAWSAGTGSGTQYF
TRBJ2-3,TRBV19,17,-,-,TGTGCCAGTAGTATCGGGGCTACGTGGAGGGTCACAGATACGCAGTATTTT,CASSIGATWRVTDTQYF
TRBJ1-1,TRBV6-2/TRBV6-3,18,TRBD1,-,TGTGCCAGCAGTTACTACCCCCTGACAGGGGCCGAGCGCACTGAAGCTTTCTTT,CASSYYPLTGAERTEAFF
TRBJ2-3,TRBV2,15,TRBD2,-,TGTGCCAGCGAAAGGGTAGCGGGGCTCACAGATACGCAGTATTTT,CASERVAGLTDTQYF
TRBJ2-1,TRBV19,16,-,-,TGTGCCAGTAGTATAAAGCACGGGACTCGCTACAATGAGCAGTTCTTC,CASSIKHGTRYNEQFF
TRBJ2-3,TRBV6-1,15,-,-,TGTGCCAGCAGTGAAGGGATCGGGTACACAGATACGCAGTATTTT,CASSEGIGYTDTQYF
TRBJ1-4,TRBV10-3,13,-,-,TGTGCCATCAGTGGATTACAGGAAGGAAAACTGTTTTTT,CAISGLQEGKLFF
TRBJ1-2,TRBV5-6,15,-,-,TGTGCCAGCAGCGAGGACGTTTTGGGAGGAGGTGGCTACACCTTC,CASSEDVLGGGGYTF
TRBJ2-1,TRBV15,14,TRBD1,-,TGTGCCACCAGCCTACAGGGGGCCCTACGTGAGCAGTTCTTC,CATSLQGALREQFF
TRBJ1-3,TRBV6-2/TRBV6-3,16,-,-,TGTGCCAGCAGTTACAATTGGGGCCCCTCTGGAAACACCATATATTTT,CASSYNWGPSGNTIYF
TRBJ1-3,TRBV3-1/TRBV3-2,20,-,once,TGTGCCAGCAGCCAAGATAGGGAAGTGGTCTCCTGGGAGGCTGGAAACACCATATATTTT,CASSQDREVVSWEAGNTIYF